This T cell receptor (beta chain) was observed in a study of blood T cell repertoires in COVID-19. Study information: T cells, B-cell-depleted T cells, or PBMCs supplied cDNA or gDNA.

Some clones are missing from TCRdb's copy, which holds only in-frame ones; the method was immunoSEQ multiplex PCR. In the table there are about 250,000 clones, over 85% of which are singletons. Cohorts were based on clinical histories the participants reported. This clone has more than one count but fewer than ten. CDR1 is SGHVS, CDR2 FQNEAQ, per germline. V dropped 5 bases and J dropped 7; count of bases not matched to a gene: 11. The CDR3 is 15 amino acids. The rearrangement links TRBV7-8 to TRBJ2-3; TRBD2 matches 8 bases. The material sequenced was PBMCs or T cells enriched from blood (not recorded which). This TCR came from a woman aged 30 to 39 with acute COVID-19. CDR3: CASSLRGAEAHTQYF. The CDR3 DNA is TGTGCCAGCAGCCTGCGGGGGGCCGAGGCGCATACGCAGTATTTT.